The 17 T cell receptor beta chains in this list originate from one sample, sequenced in a study of post-analysis software for immune sequencing data. These receptors have no identified antigens. Findings and limits, study-wide: Patients showed TRBV5-6, TRBV5-1 and TRBV20-1 among 4 or 5 TRBV segments more frequent than in controls.

Unique-molecular-identifier-tagged TCR beta cDNA libraries were used. TCRdb independently ran MiXCR on the PCR reads; one entry per CDR3 protein. The data hold approximately 730,000 distinct CDR3 sequences, with about 27% observed a single time. The sample was blood. Source of these receptors: a girl aged 5-17 years with multiple sclerosis.

The CDR3 loop is CASSQLGSLNIQYF. As DNA, the CDR3 is TGTGCCAGCAGCCAACTGGGGTCATTAAACATTCAGTACTTC. The chain uses TRBV14 and TRBJ2-4; D is undetermined. The CDR3 extends over 14 amino acids. Germline V gene data show CDR1 as SGHDN and CDR2 as FVKESK. V was shortened by 2 bases and J by 6 bases, with 11 bases between the two germline ends. The full variable domain, rest sourced from reference TRBV14 and TRBJ2-4, is EAGVTQFPSHSVIEKGQTVTLRCDPISGHDNLYWYRRVMGKEIKFLLHFVKESKQDESGMPNNRFLAERTGGTYSTLKVQPAELEDSGVYFCASSQLGSLNIQYFGAGTRLSVL.

This clonotype has only a few counts. The chain recombines TRBV27 with TRBJ2-3; weak D call: TRBD2 (5 bases). Trimming removed 0 bases at V and 2 bases at J, with 9 bases between. In germline, CDR1 is MNHEY, CDR2 SMNVEV (reference sequence). CDR3 length: 15 residues. DNA for the CDR3: TGTGCCAGCAGTTTATCTCTCGGGGACACAGATACGCAGTATTTT. Its protein is CASSLSLGDTDTQYF.

This clonotype showed up many times. The germline gene is not matched at one end of the junction; a read error may be the cause. The chain recombines TRBV5-1 with TRBJ2-5; D gene uncertain. There are 12 residues in the CDR3. From germline, CDR1 is SGHRS and CDR2 YFSETQ. CDR3 residues: CASSLGQETQYF. CDR3 in DNA: TGTGCCAGCAGCTTAGGCCAAGAGACCCAGTACTTC.

This clonotype was picked up a small number of times. The chain joins TRBV29-1 to TRBJ2-1; weak D call: TRBD1 (5 bases). The CDR3 totals 15 residues. Trimming stripped 6 bases from V and 0 bases from J, with 15 bases between. Germline CDR1 reads SQVTM; CDR2 reads ANQGSEA. The CDR3 bases are TGCAGCGTCAACTCACAGGAGAGCTCCTACAATGAGCAGTTCTTC. It specifies CSVNSQESSYNEQFF.

Details on this clonotype: One junction end does not reproduce the germline sequence, and a read error may be involved. The V gene is TRBV9, the J gene TRBJ2-3; the D call may be TRBD1 or TRBD2 (6 bases each). This CDR3 is 13 amino acids long. Germline V gene lookup returns CDR1 SGDLS and CDR2 YYNGEE. The CDR3 sequence: CASSAPGADTPYF. The CDR3 DNA reads as TGTGCCAGCAGCGCCCCGGGGGCAGATACGCCGTATTTT. The full variable domain, completed using reference TRBV9 and TRBJ2-3, is DSGVTQTPKHLITATGQRVTLRCSPRSGDLSVYWYQQSLDQGLQFLIQYYNGEERAKGNILERFSAQQFPDLHSELNLSSLELGDSALYFCASSAPGADTPYFGPGTRLTVL.

This clonotype was counted only a few times. This sequence joins TRBV4-1 and TRBJ1-6, with 10 bases fitting TRBD1. Germline loops: CDR1 MGHRA, CDR2 YSYEKL. Trimming took 4 bases from V and 9 from J; bases not matched to a gene: 6. This CDR3 region has 15 residues. CDR3 sequence (DNA): TGCGCCAGCAGCCTCGGACAGGGGGGAGGTTCACCCCTCCACTTT. This encodes CASSLGQGGGSPLHF.

This clonotype appeared a few times. The chain carries TRBV4-3 and TRBJ2-5; D is possibly TRBD2 (5 bases). The CDR3 has 13 amino acids. V was pared by 2 bases and J by 7 bases, with 11 bases between. Germline values: CDR1 LGHNA, CDR2 YSLEER. In nucleotides, the CDR3 is TGCGCCAGCAGCCAAAATAACGAGGGGACCCAGTACTTC. This gives the protein CASSQNNEGTQYF.

Notes on this clonotype: An end of the junction does not agree with germline; a read error may underlie this. J is TRBJ2-6 and V is TRBV9; 8 nucleotides match TRBD1. This CDR3 spans 18 amino acids. Per the germline V gene, CDR1 is SGDLS and CDR2 is YYNGEE. The CDR3 DNA reads TGTGCCGGCAGGTCTTCAGGGGGCGCGTACTCTGGGGCCAACGTCCTGACTTTC. Translated, it gives CAGRSSGGAYSGANVLTF.

In this sample, this clonotype turned up a few times. V usage is TRBV20-1 and J usage is TRBJ1-2; D is ambiguous. The CDR3 has 12 residues. CDR1 and CDR2 from the germline V gene are DFQATT and SNEGSKA (reference sequence). The DNA of the CDR3 is TGCAGCCCCGAGAACAAGAACTATGGCTACACCTTC. Translation gives CSPENKNYGYTF.

This clonotype was recorded a few times. Here the CDR3 reads CASGLIAGGRYEQFF. Written as DNA, the CDR3 is TGTGCCAGCGGACTGATAGCGGGGGGGAGGTATGAGCAGTTCTTC. The chain has TRBV27 and TRBJ2-1; 11 nucleotides line up with TRBD2. J lost 8 bases, V lost 8 bases, and 11 bases had no gene match. The CDR3 extends over 15 amino acids. Germline CDR1 is MNHEY and CDR2 is SMNVEV (reference sequence).

The rearrangement links TRBV6-6 to TRBJ2-2; the match to TRBD2 covers 11 bases. V shed 9 bases and J 0 bases; nucleotides not matched to a gene: 9. The germline V gene encodes CDR1 MNHNY and CDR2 SVGAGI (reference sequence). The CDR3 has 17 amino acids. The CDR3 reads CASSIAGGFSNTGELFF. The DNA of the CDR3 is TGTGCCAGTAGCATAGCGGGAGGGTTTTCGAACACCGGGGAGCTGTTTTTT.

The chain combines TRBV7-9 with TRBJ2-3; D not certain. The CDR3 is made up of 11 amino acids. With 8 bases removed from V and 5 bases from J, the gap between germline ends came to 8 bases. Germline V gene data show CDR1 as SEHNR and CDR2 as FQNEAQ (reference sequence). The CDR3 spells CASASGDTQYF. The CDR3 nucleotides read TGTGCCAGCGCGAGTGGAGATACGCAGTATTTT. Using reference TRBV7-9 and TRBJ2-3 for the parts outside the CDR3, the full variable domain is DTGVSQNPRHKITKRGQNVTFRCDPISEHNRLYWYRQTLGQGPEFLTYFQNEAQLEKSRLLSDRFSAERPKGSFSTLEIQRTEQGDSAMYLCASASGDTQYFGPGTRLTVL.

The chain links TRBV29-1 to TRBJ1-1; D is unresolved. Germline loops: CDR1 SQVTM, CDR2 ANQGSEA. The CDR3 totals 13 residues. V was clipped by 1 base and J by 1 base, with 7 bases between them. CDR3 nucleotides: TGCAGCGTTGAAGGTCCCAGGAACACTGAAGCTTTCTTT. Translated: CSVEGPRNTEAFF.

The chain combines TRBV6-2 or TRBV6-3 with TRBJ2-1; D call uncertain. The CDR3 is 13 residues long. Germline V gene lookup returns CDR1 MNHEY and CDR2 SVGEGT. The V and J ends lost 2 bases and 8 bases respectively, with 10 bases between them. In nucleotides, the CDR3 is TGTGCCAGCAGTTACCGCCGAAGGGATGAGCAGTTCTTC. Translation gives CASSYRRRDEQFF.

The chain uses TRBV6-6 and TRBJ2-5; TRBD2 aligns across 7 bases. Germline-derived CDR1 and CDR2 are MNHNY and SVGAGI (reference sequence). The CDR3 consists of 13 residues. V trimming: 7 bases; J trimming: 3 bases; junction bases outside the gene matches: 5. The CDR3 spells CASKMGGKETQYF. The CDR3 nucleotides read TGTGCCAGCAAAATGGGGGGGAAAGAGACCCAGTACTTC.

J is TRBJ1-5 and V is TRBV6-5; D might be TRBD1 (5 bases). The CDR3 runs 14 residues. Looked up from germline, CDR1 is MNHEY and CDR2 is SVGAGI. The V end lost 2 bases, the J end lost 6 bases, and 11 bases lay between the germline ends. This CDR3 reads CASSYRQGSQPQHF. DNA of the CDR3: TGTGCCAGCAGTTACCGGCAGGGTTCTCAGCCCCAGCATTTT.

V usage is TRBV6-6 and J usage is TRBJ1-1, with a tentative D call TRBD1 (6 bases). This CDR3 comprises 12 residues. The V end lost 6 bases, the J end lost 8 bases, and 13 bases lay between the germline ends. Germline V lookup: CDR1 MNHNY, CDR2 SVGAGI (reference sequence). CDR3 coding DNA: TGTGCCAGCAGCCCCCCTGACAGGGAAGCTTTCTTT. Protein: CASSPPDREAFF.